This T cell receptor beta chain was recorded in a study of liver allograft versus peripheral blood T cells. Across the study: Transplanted-liver and recipient peripheral blood T cell receptor repertoires were compared.

Germline CDR1 LNHDA, CDR2 SQIVND (reference sequence). Unmatched junction bases numbered 1, after V lost 9 bases and J lost 2 bases. This CDR3 is 12 amino acids long. General study points: Peripheral blood T cell receptor repertoires reportedly differed from those found within liver allografts.

Details on this clonotype: Its antigen is not identified.

TCRdb recomputed calls from the reads with MiXCR, one row per CDR3 protein. The sample includes about 15,000 distinct CDR3 sequences, 20% of them seen just once. V gene TRBV19 combines with J gene TRBJ1-5; TRBD1 agrees at 7 bases. This clonotype was obtained from a human patient who had a liver transplant. The graft donor may account for some of the T cells. CDR3 sequence reads: CASRGGNQPQHF. The CDR3 bases are TGTGCCAGCAGGGGGGGCAATCAGCCCCAGCATTTT.